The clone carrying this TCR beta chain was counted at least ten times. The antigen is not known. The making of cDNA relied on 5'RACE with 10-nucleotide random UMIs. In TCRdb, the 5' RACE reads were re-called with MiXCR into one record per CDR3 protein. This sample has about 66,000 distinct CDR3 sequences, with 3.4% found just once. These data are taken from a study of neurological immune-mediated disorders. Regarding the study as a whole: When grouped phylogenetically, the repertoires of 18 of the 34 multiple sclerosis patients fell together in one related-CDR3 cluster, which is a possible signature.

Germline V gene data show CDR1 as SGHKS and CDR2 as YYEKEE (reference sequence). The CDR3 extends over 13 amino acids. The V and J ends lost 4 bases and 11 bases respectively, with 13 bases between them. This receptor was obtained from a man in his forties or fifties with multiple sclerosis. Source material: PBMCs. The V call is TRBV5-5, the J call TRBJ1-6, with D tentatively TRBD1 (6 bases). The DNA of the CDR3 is TGTGCCAGCAGCGGCAACAGGGAGGCACCCCTCCACTTT. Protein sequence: CASSGNREAPLHF.